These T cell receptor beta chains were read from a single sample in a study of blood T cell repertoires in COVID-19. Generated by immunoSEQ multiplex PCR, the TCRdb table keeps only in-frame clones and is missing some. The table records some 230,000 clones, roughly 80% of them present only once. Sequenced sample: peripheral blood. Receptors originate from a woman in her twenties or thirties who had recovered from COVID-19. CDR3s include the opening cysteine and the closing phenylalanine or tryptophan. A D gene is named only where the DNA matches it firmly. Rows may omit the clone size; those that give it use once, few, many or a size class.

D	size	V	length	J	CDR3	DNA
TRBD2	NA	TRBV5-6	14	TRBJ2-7	CASSFGGGREEQYF	TGTGCCAGCAGCTTCGGCGGGGGGCGAGAAGAGCAGTACTTC
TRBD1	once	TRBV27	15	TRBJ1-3	CASSRKTGGFDTIYF	TGTGCCAGCAGCCGGAAGACAGGGGGTTTCGACACCATATATTTT
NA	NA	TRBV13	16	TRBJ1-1	CASSLVRGKRNTEAFF	TGTGCCAGCAGCTTAGTGCGGGGGAAACGGAACACTGAAGCTTTCTTT
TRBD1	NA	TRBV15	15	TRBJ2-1	CATRATDRSYNEQFF	TGTGCCACCAGGGCGACGGACAGGAGCTACAATGAGCAGTTCTTC
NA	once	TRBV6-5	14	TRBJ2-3	CASSETAITDTQYF	TGTGCCAGCAGCGAGACAGCGATCACAGATACGCAGTATTTT
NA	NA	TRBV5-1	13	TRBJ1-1	CASSSTENTEAFF	TGCGCCAGCAGCTCAACAGAGAACACTGAAGCTTTCTTT
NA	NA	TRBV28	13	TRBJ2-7	CASSLVTPYEQYF	TGTGCCAGCAGTTTAGTGACACCCTACGAGCAGTACTTC
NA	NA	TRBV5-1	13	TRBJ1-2	CASRDGTLSGYTF	TGCGCCAGCAGGGACGGGACTTTAAGTGGCTACACCTTC
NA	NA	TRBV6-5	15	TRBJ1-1	CASIYSQGINTEAFF	TGTGCCAGCATTTACTCACAGGGTATCAACACTGAAGCTTTCTTT
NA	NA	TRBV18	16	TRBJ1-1	CASSPLGLGGNTEAFF	TGTGCCAGCTCACCACTTGGGTTGGGGGGGAACACTGAAGCTTTCTTT
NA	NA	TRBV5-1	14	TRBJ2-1	CASSERTYSNEQFF	TGCGCCAGCAGTGAACGTACGTACTCCAATGAGCAGTTCTTC
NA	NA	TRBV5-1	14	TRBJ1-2	CASSLEWGPYGYTF	TGCGCCAGCAGCCTCGAATGGGGGCCCTATGGCTACACCTTC
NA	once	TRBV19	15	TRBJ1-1	CASSTATRPNTEAFF	TGTGCCAGTAGTACGGCAACTAGACCGAACACTGAAGCTTTCTTT
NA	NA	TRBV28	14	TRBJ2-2	CASSLLVLAGELFF	TGTGCCAGCAGTTTACTAGTTCTCGCCGGGGAGCTGTTTTTT
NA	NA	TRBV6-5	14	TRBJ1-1	CASSYGAMNTEAFF	TGTGCCAGCAGTTATGGGGCGATGAACACTGAAGCTTTCTTT
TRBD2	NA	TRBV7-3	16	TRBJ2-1	CASSTSGLAGVNEQFF	TGTGCCAGCAGCACCTCGGGACTAGCGGGAGTCAATGAGCAGTTCTTC